The entry below gives a single TCR beta chain sequence along with its context. It lacks a known antigen. Per-base qualities were not stored, and no clone one base away is much larger. The data were taken from a study of cytomegalovirus exposure and HLA in healthy donors (dated by TCRdb to 2015 to 2018). Notes on the research overall: According to a later analysis, one platform produced both the 120 validation repertoires and the 666 repertoires of the first cohort. The aim of the study was to test whether cataloging public T cell receptors could identify signatures of past pathogen exposure. Along with the roughly 610-subject first cohort, a separate validation cohort of 120 different subjects was used. To predict cytomegalovirus infection status, the study brought together high-throughput TCR immunosequencing, statistical association of individual TCRs with disease status, and machine learning.

General study outcomes and caveats: In a later analysis, TCRs clustered in the first cohort were found to also tend to co-occur in the 120 validation repertoires, with about 93% of cluster scores above 0. A few of the identified cytomegalovirus-associated TCR beta chains were confirmed in vitro to be specific for cytomegalovirus antigens. A later analysis had no HLA typing for the validation cohort, so co-occurrence there was scored across all 110 or so repertoires. The study listed 150 to 200 TCR beta chains as associated with cytomegalovirus. The authors suggested that the approach could potentially be generalized to other disease states and immunological phenotypes. Most TCR sequences were seen in very few donors, while some public TCRs were found in many individuals. The classifier was reported to diagnose cytomegalovirus status with high specificity and sensitivity in both the original and validation cohorts.

Receptor amplification or capture employed the immunoSEQ multiplex PCR assay. The published analysis was carried out like this. A statistical classification framework was built to diagnose cytomegalovirus status from the catalog of TCR beta chain sequences. TCRdb re-hosts the immuneACCESS table, in-frame sequences only. Its copies lack some clones; in the studies checked, an unresolved V gene accounts for under half of them, and the cause for the rest is not known. Clonal size and the V and J genes are those of that table, whereas D and trimming came from the DNA. The sample table shows 200,000 or so clones, and roughly 88% are seen once. The ten largest clones add up to around 15% of the sample. Separate from the roughly 700-subject first cohort, the validation cohort of 120 subjects was the group to which the donors belonged. Sequences were obtained from PBMCs. The clonotype originates from a woman aged 25 to 39 in good health and CMV-seropositive.

The DNA sequence is TGTGCCAGCAGTCAGAGGGCGCGCTATGGCTACACCTTC. Translation gives CASSQRARYGYTF. The chain couples TRBV6-5 to TRBJ1-2; a confident D gene designation cannot be given. Between the V and J ends, shortened by 5 bases and 4 bases respectively, the junction contains 11 bases. Its CDR3 holds 13 amino acids, cysteine through phenylalanine. The read is trimmed to its CDR3 DNA, 39 bases read in frame from base 1. CDR1 and CDR2 were assigned from the germline V gene as MNHEY and SVGAGI.